The 27 T cell receptor beta chains reported below all come from one sample, sequenced in a study of blood T cell repertoires in COVID-19. Clones were read by immunoSEQ multiplex PCR, and TCRdb kept only the in-frame ones, dropping some. Counted here are 150,000 to 200,000 clones, over 70% occurring once; the ten biggest clones make up around 8.4%. Sequenced: peripheral blood. The receptors were sampled from a woman aged 80 or over with active or convalescent COVID-19.

The genes are TRBV20-1 and TRBJ2-1; TRBD2 agrees at 8 bases. The CDR3 is 15 amino acids. CDR1 and CDR2 from the germline V gene are DFQATT and SNEGSKA (reference sequence). The trim removed 3 bases at V and 3 bases at J, leaving 7 bases unmatched. The chain's CDR3 is CSASTKRGLYNEQFF. Here the CDR3 DNA reads TGCAGTGCTAGTACTAAGCGGGGGCTCTACAATGAGCAGTTCTTC.

This clone has just a few counts. The genes are TRBV12-3 or TRBV12-4 and TRBJ1-2; D is uncertain. The V end was cut by 10 bases, the J end by 2 bases, with 11 bases between. The CDR3 is made up of 12 amino acids. The CDR3 DNA follows: TGTGCCACTTCGGGGAGGAACTATGGCTACACCTTC. Residues: CATSGRNYGYTF.

The genes are TRBV7-8 and TRBJ1-1, with a tentative D call TRBD1 (5 bases). The germline V gene encodes CDR1 SGHVS and CDR2 FQNEAQ. CDR3 size: 15 residues. With 5 bases removed from V and 4 bases from J, the gap between germline ends came to 17 bases. The CDR3 sequence: CASSPSGGGVTEAFF. Written as DNA, the CDR3 is TGTGCCAGCAGCCCGAGCGGGGGTGGCGTCACTGAAGCTTTCTTT. The full variable domain, completed using reference TRBV7-8 and TRBJ1-1, is GAGVSQSPRYKVAKRGQDVALRCDPISGHVSLFWYQQALGQGPEFLTYFQNEAQLDKSGLPSDRFFAERPEGSVSTLKIQRTQQEDSAVYLCASSPSGGGVTEAFFGQGTRLTVV.

The chain uses TRBV12-3 or TRBV12-4 and TRBJ2-7; TRBD2 is a possible D gene (6 bases). Trimming left V 6 bases short and J 1 base short, with 10 bases between. The CDR3 contains 13 residues. CDR3 nucleotide sequence: TGTGCCAGCAGGTGGGCGGGGTCCTACGAGCAGTACTTC. Its translation is CASRWAGSYEQYF.

A single count supports this clone. This chain joins TRBV7-8 and TRBJ2-3; 10 nucleotides agree with TRBD2. The germline gives CDR1 SGHVS, CDR2 FQNEAQ. The ends lost 1 base at V and 2 bases at J; junction bases unmatched: 9. The CDR3 has 18 residues. CDR3 sequence (DNA): TGTGCCAGCAGCTTAGGATGGTTAGCGGGGGGAAACACAGATACGCAGTATTTT. It yields the protein CASSLGWLAGGNTDTQYF.

J is TRBJ1-5 and V is TRBV27, with 7 bases matching TRBD1. Unmatched junction bases numbered 2, after V lost 5 bases and J lost 4 bases. The germline gives CDR1 MNHEY, CDR2 SMNVEV (reference sequence). The CDR3 loop spans 13 amino acids. The CDR3 nucleotides read TGTGCCAGCAGTCCGACAGGGAATCAGCCCCAGCATTTT. Encoded protein: CASSPTGNQPQHF.

The chain is built from TRBV11-2 and TRBJ2-2; D might be TRBD1 (5 bases). Germline V lookup: CDR1 SGHAT, CDR2 FQNNGV. Trimming took 5 bases from V and 1 from J, leaving 11 bases between them. The CDR3 spans 15 residues. CDR3 sequence (DNA): TGTGCCAGCAGCCGACCCACAGGGAACACCGGGGAGCTGTTTTTT. Its protein product is CASSRPTGNTGELFF.

This chain uses TRBV5-5 with TRBJ1-3; D is ambiguous. Germline lookup yields CDR1 SGHKS and CDR2 YYEKEE (reference sequence). Deletions cut 0 bases from V and 0 bases from J, with 7 bases between. CDR3 length equals 15 residues. The CDR3 sequence: CASSLDPISGNTIYF. DNA for the CDR3: TGTGCCAGCAGCTTGGATCCTATCTCTGGAAACACCATATATTTT. Full variable domain (remainder filled in from reference TRBV5-5 and TRBJ1-3): DAGVTQSPTHLIKTRGQQVTLRCSPISGHKSVSWYQQVLGQGPQFIFQYYEKEERGRGNFPDRFSARQFPNYSSELNVNALLLGDSALYLCASSLDPISGNTIYFGEGSWLTVV.

This clone was observed a few times. The chain has TRBV6-5 and TRBJ1-2; possibly TRBD1 for D (5 bases). From germline, CDR1 is MNHEY and CDR2 SVGAGI. V gave up 7 bases and J gave up 6 bases, with 21 bases separating them. The CDR3 contains 15 residues. The CDR3 is CASKDSLVGTDGYTF. CDR3 nucleotide sequence: TGTGCCAGCAAAGACAGTCTGGTAGGAACGGATGGCTACACCTTC.

The V call is TRBV5-1, the J call TRBJ2-5; TRBD1 matches at 7 bases. Germline values: CDR1 SGHRS, CDR2 YFSETQ. This CDR3 has 16 residues. V lost 0 bases, J lost 4 bases, and 9 bases stayed unmatched. CDR3 coding DNA: TGCGCCAGCAGCTTGGCAGGGACAGCTAAGACAGAGACCCAGTACTTC. Translated, it gives CASSLAGTAKTETQYF.

This clone was counted only a few times. The chain recombines TRBV7-2 with TRBJ1-1, with D perhaps TRBD1 (6 bases). V was clipped by 3 bases and J by 1 base, with 9 bases between them. The length of the CDR3 is 14 residues. The germline CDR1 and CDR2 sequences are SGHTA and FQGNSA. The CDR3 region has the DNA TGTGCCAGCAGCTTCCGGACAGCGAACACTGAAGCTTTCTTT. This encodes CASSFRTANTEAFF.

The chain couples TRBV19 to TRBJ2-7, with 7 bases identical to TRBD1. The germline gives CDR1 LNHDA, CDR2 SQIVND (reference sequence). There are 14 residues in the CDR3. V dropped 3 bases and J dropped 1; count of bases not matched to a gene: 3. The CDR3 spells CASSIKGQSYEQYF. In DNA form, the CDR3 reads TGTGCCAGTAGTATTAAGGGACAGTCCTACGAGCAGTACTTC.

The chain has TRBV6-5 and TRBJ2-7, with D perhaps TRBD1 (5 bases). This CDR3 is 15 amino acids long. Germline CDR1 MNHEY, CDR2 SVGAGI. Trimming removed 0 bases at V and 2 bases at J, with 11 bases between. CDR3 nucleotide sequence: TGTGCCAGCAGTTACTCGAATCAGGGTACCTACGAGCAGTACTTC. Its protein product is CASSYSNQGTYEQYF.

The J gene is TRBJ1-2, the V gene TRBV5-1; no reliable D call. Germline assignment: CDR1 SGHRS and CDR2 YFSETQ. V shed 1 base and J shed 2 bases, with 9 bases lying between them. This CDR3 contains 14 residues. The CDR3 here is CASSLNPGNYGYTF. As DNA, the CDR3 is TGCGCCAGCAGCTTGAATCCGGGGAACTATGGCTACACCTTC.

This clone was detected only once. This sequence joins TRBV5-1 and TRBJ2-2; no definite D call. V lost 0 bases to trimming and J lost 0 bases, with 6 bases between them. The length of the CDR3 is 15 residues. CDR1 SGHRS and CDR2 YFSETQ come from the germline V gene. As DNA, the CDR3 is TGCGCCAGCAGCTTGGCCGTATCGAACACCGGGGAGCTGTTTTTT. Protein product: CASSLAVSNTGELFF.

CDR3 sequence reads: CASSITPVAYEQYF. The CDR3 DNA reads as TGTGCCAGTAGTATAACTCCCGTCGCCTACGAGCAGTACTTC. The gene calls are TRBV19 and TRBJ2-7; D gene uncertain. The V and J ends lost 2 bases and 2 bases respectively, with 10 bases between them. The CDR3 consists of 14 residues. The germline V gene has CDR1 LNHDA and CDR2 SQIVND (reference sequence).

In nucleotides, the CDR3 is TGTGCCAGCAGCCGGAGTGGAGTCTACGAGCAGTACTTC. Translating it yields CASSRSGVYEQYF. The chain recombines TRBV6-6 with TRBJ2-7; D gene uncertain. Trimming took 6 bases from V and 3 from J, leaving 12 bases between them. From germline, CDR1 is MNHNY and CDR2 SVGAGI (reference sequence). The CDR3 covers 13 residues.

Concerning this clone itself: Mismatch with germline at one junction end may stem from a read error. This chain uses TRBV19 with TRBJ1-1, with TRBD1 matching 7 bases. This CDR3 contains 15 residues. CDR1 and CDR2 from the germline V gene are LNHDA and SQIVND (reference sequence). CDR3 in amino acids: CASSTAGTANTAAFF. The CDR3 region has the DNA TGTGCCAGTAGTACCGCCGGGACAGCGAACACTGCAGCTTTCTTT.

The chain combines TRBV27 with TRBJ2-7; 11 bases are shared with TRBD2. CDR1 and CDR2 (germline): MNHEY, SMNVEV (reference sequence). The CDR3 loop spans 16 amino acids. With 8 bases clipped from V and 6 bases from J, the junction kept 15 bases outside the gene matches. This CDR3 reads CASGLLLLAGVSEQYF. CDR3 nucleotides: TGTGCCAGCGGCCTACTCCTACTAGCGGGGGTTAGCGAGCAGTACTTC.

The gene calls are TRBV12-3 or TRBV12-4 and TRBJ2-1; the match to TRBD1 covers 8 bases. The CDR3 length is 13 residues. The V segment lost 6 bases and the J segment 9 bases; nucleotides outside the gene matches: 7. CDR3 DNA: TGTGCCAGCAGGACGGACAGGGCGAGTGAGCAGTTCTTC. Its translation is CASRTDRASEQFF.

CDR3 region: CASSLGDSATDTQYF. CDR3 sequence (DNA): TGTGCCAGCAGTCTAGGGGACAGTGCAACAGATACGCAGTATTTT. The V gene is TRBV6-5, the J gene TRBJ2-3; 7 positions agree with TRBD1. Germline loops: CDR1 MNHEY, CDR2 SVGAGI. The CDR3 has 15 amino acids. V lost 5 bases and J lost 3; bases outside the gene matches: 8.

The J gene is TRBJ2-2, the V gene TRBV7-9; D is undetermined. The germline V and J ends were trimmed by 3 bases and 4 bases, with 18 bases remaining between them. Germline V CDR1 and CDR2: SEHNR, FQNEAQ (reference sequence). The CDR3 runs 17 residues. This CDR3 reads CASSLAQVSTFTGELFF. CDR3 coding DNA: TGTGCCAGCAGCTTGGCTCAGGTATCAACATTCACCGGGGAGCTGTTTTTT.

This clone has a handful of counts. The V gene is TRBV6-4, the J gene TRBJ2-1; no definite D call. The V end was cut by 8 bases, the J end by 6 bases, with 17 bases between. Per germline, CDR1 MRHNA and CDR2 SNTAGT. CDR3 length: 14 amino acids. The DNA of the CDR3 is TGTGCCAGCTCCCCCGAGGCTTGGTCCAATGAGCAGTTCTTC. As protein: CASSPEAWSNEQFF.

The count of this clone is one. The rearrangement uses TRBV2 and TRBJ2-7, with TRBD1 matching 7 bases. This CDR3 is 16 amino acids long. CDR1 and CDR2 (germline): SNHLY, FYNNEI. With 3 bases clipped from V and 0 bases from J, the junction kept 8 bases outside the gene matches. The CDR3 reads CASSERGQLSSYEQYF. The CDR3 DNA is TGTGCCAGCAGTGAGAGGGGGCAGTTAAGCTCCTACGAGCAGTACTTC.

The chain links TRBV6-5 to TRBJ1-5; TRBD1 matches at 7 bases. Trimming at V came to 3 bases and at J to 7 bases, leaving 6 bases not matched to a gene. The CDR3 runs 14 residues. Per the germline V gene, CDR1 is MNHEY and CDR2 is SVGAGI. CDR3 coding DNA: TGTGCCAGCAGTTATTCAGGGGGTGACCAGCCCCAGCATTTT. Residues: CASSYSGGDQPQHF.

The chain employs TRBV5-6 and TRBJ1-1, with 7 nucleotides matching TRBD1. Germline trimming cut 1 base from V and 2 bases from J; bases unmatched to any gene: 17. Germline V gene lookup returns CDR1 SGHDT and CDR2 YYEEEE. The CDR3 is 19 residues long. This chain's CDR3 is CASSLTFRGTRTKNTEAFF. The DNA for the CDR3 is TGTGCCAGCAGCTTGACTTTCAGGGGGACAAGGACAAAAAACACTGAAGCTTTCTTT.

The V call is TRBV14, the J call TRBJ1-2, with a possible D match to TRBD1 (5 bases). The V gene lost 6 bases and the J gene lost 3 bases, with 11 bases spanning the gap. This CDR3 comprises 13 residues. The germline gives CDR1 SGHDN, CDR2 FVKESK. The chain's CDR3 is CASRTDTDYGYTF. The CDR3 nucleotides read TGTGCCAGCAGGACGGACACCGACTATGGCTACACCTTC.